The T cell receptor (beta chain) under discussion was sequenced for a study of CD8+ T cells in alopecia areata (dated by TCRdb to about 2018). Regarding the research as a whole: To study T cell clonal expansion in alopecia areata, the researchers applied high-throughput TCRbeta sequencing to both the C3H/HeJ mouse model and human patients. On the human side, TCRbeta sequencing was run on scalp tissue and on sorted CD4+ and CD8+ peripheral blood T cells from healthy controls and from alopecia areata patients with either patchy or totalis/universalis disease. Scalp clonality was compared across normal scalp (n=4), patchy alopecia areata scalp (n=8), and alopecia totalis/universalis scalp (n=8). RNA was extracted with the PAXgene miRNA kit for fixed scalp, the miRNeasy kit for PBMCs, and the RNeasy kit for mouse skin. Amplification of TCRbeta CDR3 regions was done by immunoSEQ multiplex PCR using 35 Vbeta forward primers and 13 Jbeta reverse primers.

PBMCs were isolated by density centrifugation and stained for CD3, CD4 and CD8, and CD4+ and CD8+ T cells were sorted on a FACSAria. Scalp biopsies and blood samples were provided by unaffected controls. Overall study outcomes, separate from this receptor: Compared with normal scalp, lesional scalp had higher clonality and more expanded CD8+ clones, particularly in alopecia totalis/universalis, a pattern that suggests antigenic drive. Unlike mouse skin, which is dominated by gammadelta T cells, normal human skin has resident alphabeta T cells that are also sequenced, and this complicates analysis of the scalp TCR repertoire. Compared with mice, TCR sequences shared between patients were less clear, possibly partly because of HLA diversity across the patient population.

The CDR3, cysteine through phenylalanine, is 15 amino acids long. This entry keeps only the CDR3 DNA: 45 bases, framed from base 1. In the germline V gene (reference sequence), CDR1 corresponds to SEHNR and CDR2 to FQNEAQ. The germline V end is reduced by 5 bases and the J end by 9 bases; junction bases left unmatched: 15. Libraries were constructed by the immunoSEQ multiplex PCR assay. RNA was extracted from all samples and reverse transcribed into cDNA, which served as template for TCR sequencing. SuperScript III was used to make first-strand cDNA, primed with a 2:1 mix of oligo-dT and random hexamers. A synthetic immune receptor repertoire was used to assess amplification bias, and residual bias was removed computationally. The source study handled its data this way. Raw reads were preprocessed to remove errors, and CDR3 was defined by IMGT conventions from the conserved cysteine to phenylalanine. To get clonality, Shannon entropy was normalized by log2 of the number of productive unique TCRs and the result was subtracted from 1. Scalp TCRbeta sequences were cross-referenced with sorted blood CD4 and CD8 repertoires so that the CD4 or CD8 identity of scalp clones could be inferred. TCRdb retrieved this table from immuneACCESS and kept in-frame rearrangements only. Not all clones are present; in checked studies, unresolved V genes account for under half, and no reason is known for the remainder. V and J calls and clone size follow that table, whereas D and trimming were derived from the DNA. The sample contains some 200,000 clones, roughly 56% of them found a single time. Together, the top ten hold 4% to 6% of the sample.

On this clone itself: Its specific antigen is unknown. Base-call qualities are not available, and no considerably larger clone is one nucleotide away.

The source is a human donor in good health. The chain is made from TRBV7-9 and TRBJ1-1; TRBD1 fits 7 bases in the junction. The material sequenced was CD8+ T cells sorted from blood. The sequence in DNA is TGTGCCAGCAGCCCCCCGGGTGGGTGGGACAGTCAAGCTTTCTTT. Translated, this gives CASSPPGGWDSQAFF.